The rows below give T cell receptor beta chains drawn from one sample of a study of T cell changes during pregnancy in multiple sclerosis. The protocol was immunoSEQ multiplex PCR, while the TCRdb copy is restricted to in-frame clones and leaves out a portion. The sample gives tens of thousands of clones, approximately 95% of which show up once; around 3% is in the top ten. The specimen was CD8+ T cells from peripheral blood mononuclear cells, collected in the second trimester of pregnancy. All receptors come from a female donor with multiple sclerosis, enrolled in a pregnancy study. CDR3s include the opening cysteine and the closing phenylalanine or tryptophan. A D gene is named only where the DNA matches it firmly. A clone size is listed for some rows: how often the clone was seen (once, few, many), or a class if it is expanded.

j_call d_call clone_size v_call cdr3_nt cdr3_aa
TRBJ1-1 - - TRBV27 TGTGCCAGCACCCCTTTGGGGGGGGGTCGGACTGAAGCTTTCTTT CASTPLGGGRTEAFF
TRBJ2-7 - - TRBV27 TGTGCCAGCAGTTTATCTGTCGGGACACTCGCCTACGAGCAGTACTTC CASSLSVGTLAYEQYF
TRBJ2-7 TRBD2 - TRBV16 TGTGCCAGCAGCCAAGCGGGAGGCCTATACTACGAGCAGTACTTC CASSQAGGLYYEQYF
TRBJ2-3 - - TRBV5-1 TGCGCCAGCAGGCTGTGGGGGCCAACAGATACGCAGTATTTT CASRLWGPTDTQYF
TRBJ2-2 - few TRBV6-4 TGTGCCAGCAGTGACTCGACAACCGGGGAGCTGTTTTTT CASSDSTTGELFF
TRBJ1-1 - - TRBV21-1 TGTGCCAGCAGCAAAAACGCAAGGGGGCGAATCACTGAAGCTTTCTTT CASSKNARGRITEAFF
TRBJ1-1 - - TRBV30 TGTGCCTGGACCCTAGGAATTTTGAACACTGAAGCTTTCTTT CAWTLGILNTEAFF
TRBJ2-7 - - TRBV2 TGTGCCAGCACGAGGGATACGTACGAGCAGTACTTC CASTRDTYEQYF
TRBJ2-7 - - TRBV18 TGTGCCAGCTCACCACTAGGGGGTTACGAGCAGTACTTC CASSPLGGYEQYF
TRBJ2-7 - - TRBV29-1 TGCAGCGTTGATACTAGTCCGGGCGAGCAGTACTTC CSVDTSPGEQYF
TRBJ2-1 - - TRBV28 TGTGCCAGCAGTCTCGGTGAGAGTCTGTACAATGAGCAGTTCTTC CASSLGESLYNEQFF
TRBJ2-1 TRBD1 - TRBV7-9 TGTGCCAGCAGCCCGGACAGGGGGGCCTACAATGAGCAGTTCTTC CASSPDRGAYNEQFF
TRBJ2-3 TRBD1 - TRBV27 TGTGCCAGCAGGGGAGGACAGGGGGCGCGGTATACGCAGTATTTT CASRGGQGARYTQYF
TRBJ1-1 - - TRBV6-5 TGTGCCAGCAGCCGAGCAGCGGGCACTGAAGCTTTCTTT CASSRAAGTEAFF
TRBJ2-2 - - TRBV7-6 TGTGCCAGCAGCATCACTACCGGGGAGCTGTTTTTT CASSITTGELFF
TRBJ2-2 - - TRBV29-1 TGCAGCGTTGAAGCCCCTGACAGGTCCCCCGGGGAGCTGTTTTTT CSVEAPDRSPGELFF
TRBJ2-7 TRBD1 - TRBV5-1 TGCGCCAGCAGCTTGGGACAGGGGGCAATCTACGAGCAGTACTTC CASSLGQGAIYEQYF
TRBJ1-1 - - TRBV7-2 TGTGCCAGCAGCTTAGCGATGACTACAGAAGCTTTCTTT CASSLAMTTEAFF
TRBJ2-1 TRBD2 - TRBV7-9 TGTGCCAGCAGACGCGGGGGGGCCTACAATGAGCAGTTCTTC CASRRGGAYNEQFF
TRBJ2-1 TRBD1 - TRBV6-5 TGTGCCAGCAGTTCGTCTGGACAGGGGTTCTACAATGAGCAGTTCTTC CASSSSGQGFYNEQFF
TRBJ2-1 - - TRBV7-9 TGTGCCAGCAGCTCGGGGAGGCGGCTCCTCTCCTACAATGAGCAGTTCTTC CASSSGRRLLSYNEQFF
TRBJ1-2 TRBD1 once TRBV4-3 TGCGCCAGCAGCCAACGACAGGGGACGGCCTATGGCTACACCTTC CASSQRQGTAYGYTF
TRBJ2-2 TRBD2 - TRBV28 TGTGCCAGTCGAGAGGGGCGGGAGGACACCGGGGAGCTGTTTTTT CASREGREDTGELFF
TRBJ2-7 TRBD2 - TRBV15 TGTGCCACCAGCAGTAGCGGGAGCCACCCCTACGAGCAGTACTTC CATSSSGSHPYEQYF
TRBJ1-1 TRBD1 - TRBV29-1 TGCAGCGTTGACCTCCCAGGACAGGGGGTTACTGAAGCTTTCTTT CSVDLPGQGVTEAFF
TRBJ2-7 - - TRBV6-6 TGTGCCAGCAGTTACGCGGCCCGAAGGGGTGACGAGCAGTACTTC CASSYAARRGDEQYF
TRBJ2-7 TRBD1 - TRBV12-5 TGTGCTAGTGGTTTGCACCAACAGGGGGCAACCTACGAGCAGTACTTC CASGLHQQGATYEQYF
TRBJ2-1 - once TRBV4-3 TGCGCCAGCAGCCAAGTATCCAGCGGTGACAATGAGCAGTTCTTC CASSQVSSGDNEQFF
TRBJ2-1 TRBD2 - TRBV30 TGTGCCTGTCGAGATTGCGGGAGCGACAATGAGCAGTTCTTC CACRDCGSDNEQFF
TRBJ2-7 TRBD2 - TRBV13 TGTGCCAGCAGCCAGCCAGGAGCGGGATACGAGCAGTACTTC CASSQPGAGYEQYF
TRBJ1-4 - - TRBV6-1 TGTGCCAGCAGTGGATCGGGACCCGGAGGGTGGGGGATTAATGAAAAACTGTTTTTT CASSGSGPGGWGINEKLFF